This TCR beta chain was profiled in a study of blood T cell repertoires in COVID-19. The overall study: From T cells, B-cell-depleted T cells, or PBMCs came the material, which was cDNA or gDNA.

The CDR3 has 14 amino acids. J was trimmed by 7 bases and V by 8 bases; bases with no gene match: 8. CDR1 is MDHEN, CDR2 SYDVKM, per germline. Assay: immunoSEQ multiplex PCR; the TCRdb copy retains only in-frame clones and omits some. The sample contains about 130,000 clones, more than 70% of which appear only once. Enrolment of Seattle patients took place during active infection, and they were followed longitudinally. The V gene is TRBV28, the J gene TRBJ2-1; 10 bases are shared with TRBD1. The receptor was derived from a woman aged 80 or older with COVID-19, enrolled during active disease. The material sequenced was peripheral blood. CDR3: CASWDRGGMNEQFF. The CDR3 nucleotides are TGTGCCAGCTGGGACAGGGGTGGGATGAATGAGCAGTTCTTC.